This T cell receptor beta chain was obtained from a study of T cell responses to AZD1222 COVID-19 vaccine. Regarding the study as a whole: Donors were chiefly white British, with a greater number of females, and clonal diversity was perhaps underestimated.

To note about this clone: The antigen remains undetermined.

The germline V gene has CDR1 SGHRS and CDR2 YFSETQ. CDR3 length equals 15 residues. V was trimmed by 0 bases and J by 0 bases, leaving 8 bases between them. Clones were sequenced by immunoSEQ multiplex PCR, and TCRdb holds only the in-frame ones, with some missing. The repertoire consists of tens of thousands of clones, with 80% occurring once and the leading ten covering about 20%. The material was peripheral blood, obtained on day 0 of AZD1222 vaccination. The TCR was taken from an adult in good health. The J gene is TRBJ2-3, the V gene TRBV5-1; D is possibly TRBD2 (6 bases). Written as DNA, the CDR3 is TGCGCCAGCAGCTTGGCTAGCGTAAGCACAGATACGCAGTATTTT. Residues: CASSLASVSTDTQYF.